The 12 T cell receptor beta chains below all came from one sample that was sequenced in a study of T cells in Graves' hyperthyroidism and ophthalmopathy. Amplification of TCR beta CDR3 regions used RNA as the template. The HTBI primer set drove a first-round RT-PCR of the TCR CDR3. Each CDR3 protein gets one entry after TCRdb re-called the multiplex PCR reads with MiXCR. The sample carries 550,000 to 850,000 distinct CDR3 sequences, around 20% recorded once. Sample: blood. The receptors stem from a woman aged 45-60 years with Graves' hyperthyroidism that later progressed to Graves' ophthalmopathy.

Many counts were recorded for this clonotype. CDR3 region: CASSQERQGFNYGYTF. The DNA of the CDR3 is TGTGCCAGCAGCCAAGAGAGGCAGGGGTTTAACTATGGCTACACCTTC. V usage is TRBV3-1 and J usage is TRBJ1-2, with D possibly matching TRBD1 (6 bases). The CDR3 is 16 residues long. Germline V gene sequence: CDR1 LGHDT, CDR2 YNNKEL (reference sequence). V was trimmed by 0 bases and J by 1 base, leaving 12 bases between them.

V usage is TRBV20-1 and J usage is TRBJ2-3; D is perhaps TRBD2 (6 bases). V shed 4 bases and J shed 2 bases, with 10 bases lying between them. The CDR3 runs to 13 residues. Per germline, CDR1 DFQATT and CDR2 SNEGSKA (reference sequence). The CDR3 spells CSANGGFTDTQYF. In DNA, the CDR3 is TGCAGTGCTAACGGGGGATTCACAGATACGCAGTATTTT.

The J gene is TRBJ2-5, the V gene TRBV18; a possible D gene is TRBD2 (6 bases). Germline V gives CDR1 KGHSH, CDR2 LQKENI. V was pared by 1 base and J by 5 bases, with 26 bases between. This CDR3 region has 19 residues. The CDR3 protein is CASSPLSVMAAGSGETQYF. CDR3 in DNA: TGTGCCAGCTCACCACTATCAGTTATGGCAGCCGGGAGTGGGGAGACCCAGTACTTC.

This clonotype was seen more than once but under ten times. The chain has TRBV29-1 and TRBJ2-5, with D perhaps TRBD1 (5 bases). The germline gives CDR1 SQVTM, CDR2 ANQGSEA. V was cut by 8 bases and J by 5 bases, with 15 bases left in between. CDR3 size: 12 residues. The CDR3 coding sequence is TGCAGCCTTATAGGGGTCCAGGAGACCCAGTACTTC. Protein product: CSLIGVQETQYF. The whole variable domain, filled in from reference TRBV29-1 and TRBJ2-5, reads SAVISQKPSRDICQRGTSLTIQCQVDSQVTMMFWYRQQPGQSLTLIATANQGSEATYESGFVIDKFPISRPNLTFSTLTVSNMSPEDSSIYLCSLIGVQETQYFGPGTRLLVL.

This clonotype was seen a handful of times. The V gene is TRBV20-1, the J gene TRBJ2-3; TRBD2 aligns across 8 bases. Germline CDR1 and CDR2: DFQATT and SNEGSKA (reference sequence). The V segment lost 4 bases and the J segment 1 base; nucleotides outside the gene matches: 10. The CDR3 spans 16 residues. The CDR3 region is CSAIKIAGRGTDTQYF. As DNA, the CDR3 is TGCAGTGCTATAAAGATAGCGGGGAGAGGCACAGATACGCAGTATTTT.

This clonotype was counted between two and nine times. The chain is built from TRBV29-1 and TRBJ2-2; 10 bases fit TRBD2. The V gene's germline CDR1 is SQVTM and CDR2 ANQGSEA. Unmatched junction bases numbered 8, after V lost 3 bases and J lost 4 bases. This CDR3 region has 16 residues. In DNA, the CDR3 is TGCAGCGTTGATGGGGCTAGCGGGGGAGCCACCGGGGAGCTGTTTTTT. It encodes CSVDGASGGATGELFF.

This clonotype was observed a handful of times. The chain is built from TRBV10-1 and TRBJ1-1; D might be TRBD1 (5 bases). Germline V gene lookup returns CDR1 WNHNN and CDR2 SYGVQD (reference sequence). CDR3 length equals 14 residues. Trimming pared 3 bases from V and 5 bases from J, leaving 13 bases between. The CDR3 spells CASSDPLSGTEAFF. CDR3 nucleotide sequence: TGCGCCAGCAGTGACCCGCTTTCAGGGACTGAAGCTTTCTTT.

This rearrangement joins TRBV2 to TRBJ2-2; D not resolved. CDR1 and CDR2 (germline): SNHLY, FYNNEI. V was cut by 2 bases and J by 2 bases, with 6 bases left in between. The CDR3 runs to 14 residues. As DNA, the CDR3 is TGTGCCAGCAGTGAACGGTTTAACACCGGGGAGCTGTTTTTT. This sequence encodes CASSERFNTGELFF.

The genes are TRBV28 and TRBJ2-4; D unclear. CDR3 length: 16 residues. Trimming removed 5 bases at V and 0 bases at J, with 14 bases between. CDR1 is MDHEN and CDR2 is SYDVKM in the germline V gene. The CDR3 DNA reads TGTGCCAGCAGTCCCACGAGAAAACTAGCCAAAAACATTCAGTACTTC. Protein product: CASSPTRKLAKNIQYF.

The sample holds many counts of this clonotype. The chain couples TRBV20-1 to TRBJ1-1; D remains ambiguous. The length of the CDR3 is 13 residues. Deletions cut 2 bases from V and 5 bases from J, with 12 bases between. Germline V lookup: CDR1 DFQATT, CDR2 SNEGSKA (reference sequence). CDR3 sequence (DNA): TGCAGTGCTAGATGGCTGATGGAGACTGAAGCTTTCTTT. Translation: CSARWLMETEAFF.

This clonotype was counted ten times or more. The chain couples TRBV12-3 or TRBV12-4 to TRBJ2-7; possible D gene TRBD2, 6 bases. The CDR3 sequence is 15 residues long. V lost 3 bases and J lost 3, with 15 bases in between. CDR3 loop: CASSFSAGWFYEQYF. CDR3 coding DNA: TGTGCCAGCAGTTTCTCGGCGGGGTGGTTCTACGAGCAGTACTTC.

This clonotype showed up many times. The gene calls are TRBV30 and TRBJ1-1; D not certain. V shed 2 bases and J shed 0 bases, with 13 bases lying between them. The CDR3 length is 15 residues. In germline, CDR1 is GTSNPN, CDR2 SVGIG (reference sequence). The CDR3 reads CAWSFGITLNTEAFF. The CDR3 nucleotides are TGTGCCTGGAGTTTCGGGATAACACTGAACACTGAAGCTTTCTTT.